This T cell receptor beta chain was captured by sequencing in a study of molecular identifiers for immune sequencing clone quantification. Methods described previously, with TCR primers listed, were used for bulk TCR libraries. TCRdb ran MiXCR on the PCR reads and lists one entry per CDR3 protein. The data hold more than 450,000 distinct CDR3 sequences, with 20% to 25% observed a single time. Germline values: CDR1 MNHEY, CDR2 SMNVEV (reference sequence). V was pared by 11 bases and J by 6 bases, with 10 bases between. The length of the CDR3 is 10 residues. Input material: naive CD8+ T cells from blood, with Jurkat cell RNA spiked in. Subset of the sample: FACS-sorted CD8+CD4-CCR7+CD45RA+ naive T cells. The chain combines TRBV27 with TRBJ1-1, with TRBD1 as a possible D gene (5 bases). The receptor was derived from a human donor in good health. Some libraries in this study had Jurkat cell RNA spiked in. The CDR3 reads CAGGAPEAFF. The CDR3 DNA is TGTGCCGGCGGGGCCCCTGAAGCTTTCTTT.